The rows below give T cell receptor beta chains drawn from one sample of a study of Ad26.COV2.S vaccination and SARS-CoV-2 variants. The data were produced by immunoSEQ multiplex PCR, yet TCRdb's version contains in-frame clones alone and is incomplete. The sample lists about 350,000 clones, 90% to 95% occurring once. Sequences were derived from peripheral blood, sampled after recovery from COVID-19. The source is a human donor who had recovered from COVID-19. Both conserved end residues are part of each CDR3.

V	J	CDR3
TRBV11-2	TRBJ2-5	CASSLDTLGSWFETQYF
TRBV5-5	TRBJ1-3	CASSSPGLEGNTIYF
TRBV7-9	TRBJ2-4	CASSPNQATNIQYF
TRBV5-1	TRBJ2-5	CASRRRGEFETQYF
TRBV5-6	TRBJ1-1	CASSLAGTTYTEAFF
TRBV25-1	TRBJ1-2	CASSELTTAVAKYGYTF
TRBV9	TRBJ2-1	CASSVGWGSYNEQFF
TRBV9	TRBJ2-5	CASSLNPRDNQETQYF
TRBV6-5	TRBJ1-6	CASSYDRQDNSPLHF
TRBV6-5	TRBJ1-3	CASSYSFASGNTIYF
TRBV7-2	TRBJ2-5	CASSLRGGRETQYF
TRBV7-8	TRBJ2-5	CASSPPSANQYF
TRBV27	TRBJ2-5	CASSITYRDQETQYF
TRBV7-9	TRBJ1-2	CASSFGAGGDGYTF
TRBV6-2/TRBV6-3	TRBJ1-2	CASSYVAYYGYTF
TRBV6-5	TRBJ2-3	CASSYSLAYSDTQYF
TRBV6-1	TRBJ1-2	CASSEASQGNYGYTF
TRBV10-3	TRBJ1-1	CAISVTGTGSMNTEAFF